This TCR beta chain emerged from a study of blood T cell repertoires in COVID-19. Across the study: Samples taken during acute and convalescent COVID-19 were collected in the United States, Italy and Spain.

Assay used: immunoSEQ multiplex PCR; TCRdb lists only in-frame clones, some missing. Here the sample spans more than 300,000 clones, around 90% being singletons. The CDR3 contains 13 residues. The V end was cut by 7 bases, the J end by 3 bases, with 9 bases between. Looked up from germline, CDR1 is LNHNV and CDR2 is YYDKDF (reference sequence). The receptor was derived from a woman younger than 35 who had recovered from COVID-19. The chain links TRBV15 to TRBJ2-2; no reliable D call. The sample consisted of peripheral blood. In nucleotides, the CDR3 is TGTGCCACCAAAAAGACTTACACCGGGGAGCTGTTTTTT. It encodes CATKKTYTGELFF.